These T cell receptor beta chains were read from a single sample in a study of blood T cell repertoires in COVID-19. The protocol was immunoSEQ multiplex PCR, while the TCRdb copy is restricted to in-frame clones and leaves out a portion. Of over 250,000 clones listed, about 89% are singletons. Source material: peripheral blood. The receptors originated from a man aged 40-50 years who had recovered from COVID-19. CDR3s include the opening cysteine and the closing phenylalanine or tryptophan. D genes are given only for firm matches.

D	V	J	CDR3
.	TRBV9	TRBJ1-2	CASSPQGTANYGYTF
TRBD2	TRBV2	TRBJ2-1	CASNPNRLAGGTAEQFF
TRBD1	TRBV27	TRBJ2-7	CASSFSGTGVIEQYF
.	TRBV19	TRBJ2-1	CASSTQRDEQFF
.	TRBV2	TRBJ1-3	CASSRQGNTIYF
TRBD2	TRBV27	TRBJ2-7	CASSLAAGVLLGQYF
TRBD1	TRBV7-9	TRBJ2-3	CASSLRGQVKSDTQYF
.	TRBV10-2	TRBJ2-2	CASGGGGANTGELFF
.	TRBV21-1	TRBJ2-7	CASSAGDWGVRGEQYF
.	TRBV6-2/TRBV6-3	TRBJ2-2	CASSYHLRNTGELFF
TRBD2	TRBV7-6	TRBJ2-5	CASSFLAGEETQYF
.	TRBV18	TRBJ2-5	CASSPVGETQYF
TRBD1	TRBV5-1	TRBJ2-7	CASSLGQGAYEQYF
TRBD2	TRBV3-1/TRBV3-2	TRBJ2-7	CASSQPLAVGPYEQYF
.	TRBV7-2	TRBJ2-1	CASSSDQQGRREQFF
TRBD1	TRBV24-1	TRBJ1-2	CATSDTRGHGYTF
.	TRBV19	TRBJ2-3	CASSILAASTDTQYF
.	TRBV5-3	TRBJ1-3	CARSALVREGNTIYF
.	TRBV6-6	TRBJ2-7	CASSSGLGNRGQYF
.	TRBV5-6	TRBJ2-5	CASSLVGGLGETQYF
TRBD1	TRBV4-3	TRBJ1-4	CASSQEGQGDEKLFF
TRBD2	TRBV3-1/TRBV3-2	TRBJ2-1	CASSQEAGLAGSAYNEQFF
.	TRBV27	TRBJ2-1	CASSFSGNEQFF
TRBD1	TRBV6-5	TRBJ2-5	CASSPLGQSQETQYF
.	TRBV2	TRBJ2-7	CASGSRGPYEQYF
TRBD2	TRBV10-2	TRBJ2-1	CASSDGLAGLNNEQFF
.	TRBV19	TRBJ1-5	CASSIWGLGNQPQHF
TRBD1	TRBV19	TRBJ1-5	CASSRYRGLAEPQHF
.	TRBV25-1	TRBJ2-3	CASSEYGSDTQYF
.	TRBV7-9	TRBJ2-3	CASSARSDTQYF
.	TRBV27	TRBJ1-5	CASSFSAGGRNQPQHF
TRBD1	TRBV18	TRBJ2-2	CASSTGVAFSNTGELFF
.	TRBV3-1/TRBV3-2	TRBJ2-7	CASSPYYVTSSYEQYF
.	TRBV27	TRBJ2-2	CASSLGSTRRTGELFF
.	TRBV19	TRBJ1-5	CASSIVYYQPQHF
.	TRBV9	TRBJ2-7	CASSASSSRQGGHEQYF
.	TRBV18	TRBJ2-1	CASSPGTSYNEQFF
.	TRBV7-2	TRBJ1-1	CASSPTGANTEAFF
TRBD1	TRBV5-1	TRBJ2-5	CASTKRATGGVLMETQYF
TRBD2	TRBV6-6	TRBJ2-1	CASSLASGRGSEQFF
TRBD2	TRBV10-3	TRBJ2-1	CAISVTLPGLAGTNEQFF
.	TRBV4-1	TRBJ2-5	CASSQDFVSIGETQYF
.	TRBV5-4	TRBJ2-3	CASSLRLQRDITHTQYF
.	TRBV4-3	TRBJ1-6	CASSQGSDNSPLHF
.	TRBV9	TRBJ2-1	CASSVGGGARNNEQFF
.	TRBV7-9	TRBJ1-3	CASIRSGAGAGNTIYF
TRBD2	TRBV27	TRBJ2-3	CASSLAGINTDTQYF
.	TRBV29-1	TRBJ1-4	CSVEDGWDSKLFF